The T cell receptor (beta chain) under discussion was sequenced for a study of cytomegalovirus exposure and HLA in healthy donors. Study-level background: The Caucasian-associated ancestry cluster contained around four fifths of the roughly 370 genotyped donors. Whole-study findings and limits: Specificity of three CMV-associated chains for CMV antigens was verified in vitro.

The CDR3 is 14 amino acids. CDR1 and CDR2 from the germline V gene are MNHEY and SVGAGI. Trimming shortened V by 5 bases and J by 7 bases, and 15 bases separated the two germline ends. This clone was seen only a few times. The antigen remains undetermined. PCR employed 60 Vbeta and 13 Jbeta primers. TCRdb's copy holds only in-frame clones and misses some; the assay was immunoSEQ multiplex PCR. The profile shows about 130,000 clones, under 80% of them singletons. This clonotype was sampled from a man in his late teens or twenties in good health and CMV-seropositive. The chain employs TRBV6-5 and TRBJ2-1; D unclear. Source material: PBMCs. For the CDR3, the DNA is TGTGCCAGCAGTACCCGGGTCTCCTCTAATGAGCAGTTCTTC. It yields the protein CASSTRVSSNEQFF.